This T cell receptor (beta chain) was recovered during a study of shared clonotypes between healthy human individuals. Study-level points and caveats: Several donors had around 5% of their naive CD4 clonotypes in common. The sole specimen, blood, was sampled, and tissue repertoires likely differ.

Germline CDR1 is LNHDA and CDR2 is SQIVND (reference sequence). Trimming shortened V by 3 bases and J by 6 bases, and 8 bases separated the two germline ends. The CDR3 length is 13 residues. Investigators spread the genomic DNA of each subset evenly over several immunoSEQ plates. The protocol was immunoSEQ multiplex PCR, while the TCRdb copy is restricted to in-frame clones and leaves out a portion. Of around 2,100,000 clones listed, 85% to 95% are singletons. Naive CD8 cells comprised CD45RO-negative, CCR7-positively selected cells, excluding terminally differentiated effector memory CD45RA+ cells. Concerning this clone: Its antigen is not known. The same CDR3 arises from other DNA sequences in this sample as well.

This clonotype was obtained from a man aged 18 to 30 in good health. V and J are TRBV19 and TRBJ2-2; D possibly corresponds to TRBD2 (6 bases). The sequencing input was naive CD8+ T cells sorted from blood. CDR3 sequence: CASSIPGAGELFF. The CDR3 bases are TGTGCCAGTAGTATTCCGGGAGCCGGGGAGCTGTTTTTT.